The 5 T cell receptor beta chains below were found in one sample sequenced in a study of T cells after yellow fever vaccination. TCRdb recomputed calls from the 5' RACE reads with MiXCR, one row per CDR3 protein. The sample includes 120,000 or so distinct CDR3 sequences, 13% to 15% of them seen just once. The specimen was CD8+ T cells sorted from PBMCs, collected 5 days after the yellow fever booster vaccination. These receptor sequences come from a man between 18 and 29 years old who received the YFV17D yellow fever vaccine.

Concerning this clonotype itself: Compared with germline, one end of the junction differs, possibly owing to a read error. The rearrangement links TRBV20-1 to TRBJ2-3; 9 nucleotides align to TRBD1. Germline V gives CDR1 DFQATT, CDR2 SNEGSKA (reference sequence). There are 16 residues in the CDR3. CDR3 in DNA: TGCAGTGCCCAGCCGGCGGTAACAGGGGGCGCGGATACGGAGTATTTT. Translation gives CSAQPAVTGGADTEYF.

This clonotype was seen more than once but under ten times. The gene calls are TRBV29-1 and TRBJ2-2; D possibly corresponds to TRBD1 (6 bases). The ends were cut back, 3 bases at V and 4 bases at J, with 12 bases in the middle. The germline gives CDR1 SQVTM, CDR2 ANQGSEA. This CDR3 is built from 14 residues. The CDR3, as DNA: TGCAGCGTTGACAGGGGTCGAAGCACCGGGGAGCTGTTTTTT. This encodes CSVDRGRSTGELFF.

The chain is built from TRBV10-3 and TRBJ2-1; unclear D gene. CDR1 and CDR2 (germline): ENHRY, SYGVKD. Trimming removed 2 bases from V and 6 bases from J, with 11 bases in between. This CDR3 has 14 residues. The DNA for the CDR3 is TGTGCCATCAGTGAGGTTCCACATCCCAATGAGCAGTTCTTC. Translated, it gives CAISEVPHPNEQFF.

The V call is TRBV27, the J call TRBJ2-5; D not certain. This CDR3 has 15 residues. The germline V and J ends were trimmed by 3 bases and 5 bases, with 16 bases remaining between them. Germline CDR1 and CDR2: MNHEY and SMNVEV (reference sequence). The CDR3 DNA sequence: TGTGCCAGCAGTTTTTGGGCAGGTCAGGCGGAGACCCAGTACTTC. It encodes CASSFWAGQAETQYF.

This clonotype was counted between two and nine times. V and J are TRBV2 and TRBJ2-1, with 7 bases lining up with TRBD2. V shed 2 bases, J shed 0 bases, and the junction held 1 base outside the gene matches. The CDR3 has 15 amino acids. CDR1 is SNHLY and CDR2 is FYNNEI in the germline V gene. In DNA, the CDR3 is TGTGCCAGCAGTGAATCTAGCGGCTCCTACAATGAGCAGTTCTTC. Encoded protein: CASSESSGSYNEQFF.